These 12 T cell receptor beta chains originate from one sample sequenced in a study of regulatory and conventional T cells in RAG deficiency (dated by TCRdb to 2017 to 2019). Library preparation was by the immunoSEQ multiplex PCR assay. The table was pulled from immuneACCESS by TCRdb, which kept in-frame rearrangements only. Such tables lose some clones; where checked, under half of the loss comes from unresolved V genes, and the rest has no known cause. This sample holds fewer than 35,000 clones; about 91% were observed only once. The ten top clones hold about 13% of the sample. These records were also assigned to another study, of regulatory T cells. Taken from the second paper: The multiplex PCR relied on 52 forward TRBV primers and 13 reverse TRBJ primers, and amplification bias was corrected through assay-based and computational methods.

The sample comprised CD8+ T cells sorted from blood. These TCRs come from a human donor in good health.

The gene calls are TRBV5-6 and TRBJ2-4; D gene ambiguous. Germline CDR1 is SGHDT and CDR2 is YYEEEE. The V end was cut by 3 bases, the J end by 0 bases, with 10 bases between. The CDR3 consists of 15 residues. The CDR3 spells CASSSGTVAKNIQYF. The CDR3 region has the DNA TGTGCCAGCAGCTCTGGTACGGTAGCCAAAAACATTCAGTACTTC.

The chain employs TRBV28 and TRBJ1-2, with 7 bases identical to TRBD1. The germline CDR1 and CDR2 sequences are MDHEN and SYDVKM. The CDR3 is 16 residues long. The trim removed 4 bases at V and 2 bases at J, leaving 10 bases unmatched. CDR3 protein: CASSSGTGQTNYGYTF. The CDR3 nucleotides are TGTGCCAGCAGTTCTGGAACGGGACAGACCAACTATGGCTACACCTTC.

This chain connects TRBV6-1 to TRBJ2-5; D is perhaps TRBD1 (5 bases). The DNA matches TRBJ2-7 better at its end, which makes the J call doubtful. Germline V gene sequence: CDR1 MNHNS, CDR2 SASEGT. The CDR3 extends over 13 amino acids. This CDR3 is CASSVTDSYEQYF. The CDR3 DNA is TGTGCCAGCAGTGTGACAGATTCCTACGAGCAGTACTTC.

The chain uses TRBV4-1 and TRBJ1-5; 12 nucleotides line up with TRBD1. The germline V gene encodes CDR1 MGHRA and CDR2 YSYEKL. The V gene end was trimmed by 4 bases and the J gene end by 4 bases; junction bases not matched to a gene: 8. The CDR3 runs to 17 residues. The CDR3 nucleotides are TGCGCCAGCAGCCCGGCCGGGACAGGGGGCTGGAATCAGCCCCAGCATTTT. Translation: CASSPAGTGGWNQPQHF.

The chain couples TRBV27 to TRBJ1-5, with 7 bases aligning to TRBD1. The V segment lost 3 bases and the J segment 6 bases; nucleotides outside the gene matches: 14. Germline V gene lookup returns CDR1 MNHEY and CDR2 SMNVEV (reference sequence). The CDR3 covers 17 residues. The DNA of the CDR3 is TGTGCCAGCAGTTTCTCGAACAGGGGAGTATTGGGTCAGCCCCAGCATTTT. This gives the protein CASSFSNRGVLGQPQHF.

This chain joins TRBV6-5 and TRBJ2-1; D might be TRBD1 (5 bases). The CDR3 contains 14 residues. Trimming shortened V by 2 bases and J by 4 bases, and 9 bases separated the two germline ends. Germline V gives CDR1 MNHEY, CDR2 SVGAGI. The CDR3 sequence is CASSYEGAYNEQFF. The CDR3 DNA reads TGTGCCAGCAGTTACGAAGGGGCTTACAATGAGCAGTTCTTC.

This chain joins TRBV9 and TRBJ1-4, with unresolved D. CDR1 SGDLS and CDR2 YYNGEE come from the germline V gene. The CDR3 is 17 amino acids. Deletions cut 4 bases from V and 0 bases from J, with 16 bases between. CDR3 nucleotides: TGTGCCAGCAGCTCCCGGAATTACGAAGCAACTAATGAAAAACTGTTTTTT. This codes for CASSSRNYEATNEKLFF.

The V and J genes are TRBV4-1 and TRBJ1-1; TRBD1 agrees at 8 bases. Germline trimming cut 3 bases from V and 5 bases from J; bases unmatched to any gene: 8. The CDR3 has 15 amino acids. Germline V gene sequence: CDR1 MGHRA, CDR2 YSYEKL. CDR3 residues: CASSHPSTGETEAFF. For the CDR3, the DNA is TGCGCCAGCAGCCACCCTTCGACAGGGGAAACTGAAGCTTTCTTT.

This chain connects TRBV5-1 to TRBJ2-7; D is unresolved. V lost 0 bases to trimming and J lost 0 bases, with 7 bases between them. The CDR3 sequence is 14 residues long. Germline V gene sequence: CDR1 SGHRS, CDR2 YFSETQ. The DNA of the CDR3 is TGCGCCAGCAGCTTGGACAGCAACTCCTACGAGCAGTACTTC. The encoded protein is CASSLDSNSYEQYF.

The chain has TRBV29-1 and TRBJ1-1, with D perhaps matching TRBD1 (5 bases). The CDR3 covers 13 residues. Trimming left V 3 bases short and J 1 base short, with 9 bases between. Germline assignment: CDR1 SQVTM and CDR2 ANQGSEA. CDR3 DNA sequence: TGCAGCGTTGATAGGCAGGGGAACACTGAAGCTTTCTTT. This gives the protein CSVDRQGNTEAFF. Variable domain in full (rest from reference TRBV29-1 and TRBJ1-1): SAVISQKPSRDICQRGTSLTIQCQVDSQVTMMFWYRQQPGQSLTLIATANQGSEATYESGFVIDKFPISRPNLTFSTLTVSNMSPEDSSIYLCSVDRQGNTEAFFGQGTRLTVV.

V and J are TRBV27 and TRBJ2-7, with TRBD1 matching 10 bases. The CDR3 spans 13 residues. Germline V gene sequence: CDR1 MNHEY, CDR2 SMNVEV (reference sequence). J gave up 2 bases and V 5 bases, and 0 bases lay outside the gene matches. CDR3 sequence: CASSDRGPYEQYF. The CDR3 DNA sequence: TGTGCCAGCAGTGACAGGGGGCCCTACGAGCAGTACTTC.

The V and J genes are TRBV29-1 and TRBJ2-3; perhaps TRBD1 as D (6 bases). The germline V gene encodes CDR1 SQVTM and CDR2 ANQGSEA. The CDR3 is 11 residues long. CDR3 nucleotide sequence: TGCAGTTGGGGGACACTCGATACGCAGTATTTT. Encoded protein: CSWGTLDTQYF.